This T cell receptor (beta chain) was sequenced in a study of shared clonotypes between healthy human individuals. Study conclusions and caveats: What rarefaction showed was incomplete sorted-subset sequencing despite large depth.

This clone was found once. The antigen is not known. TCRdb's table, derived via immunoSEQ multiplex PCR, lists solely in-frame clones and lacks some. This table holds some 1 million clones, more than 65% found once. Germline V lookup: CDR1 SGHTA, CDR2 FQGNSA. V was clipped by 0 bases and J by 0 bases, with 17 bases between them. The CDR3 has 18 amino acids. Sequences were obtained from memory CD4+ T cells sorted from blood. Described subset: CD45RA-negative fraction. The genes are TRBV7-2 and TRBJ1-2; D gene ambiguous. The TCR comes from a man younger than 35 in good health. Here the CDR3 DNA reads TGTGCCAGCAGCTTAGCCTCCGGGCCACACCTCTCTAACTATGGCTACACCTTC. Its protein is CASSLASGPHLSNYGYTF. The full variable domain, rest sourced from reference TRBV7-2 and TRBJ1-2, is GAGVSQSPSNKVTEKGKDVELRCDPISGHTALYWYRQSLGQGLEFLIYFQGNSAPDKSGLPSDRFSAERTGGSVSTLTIQRTQQEDSAVYLCASSLASGPHLSNYGYTFGSGTRLTVV.